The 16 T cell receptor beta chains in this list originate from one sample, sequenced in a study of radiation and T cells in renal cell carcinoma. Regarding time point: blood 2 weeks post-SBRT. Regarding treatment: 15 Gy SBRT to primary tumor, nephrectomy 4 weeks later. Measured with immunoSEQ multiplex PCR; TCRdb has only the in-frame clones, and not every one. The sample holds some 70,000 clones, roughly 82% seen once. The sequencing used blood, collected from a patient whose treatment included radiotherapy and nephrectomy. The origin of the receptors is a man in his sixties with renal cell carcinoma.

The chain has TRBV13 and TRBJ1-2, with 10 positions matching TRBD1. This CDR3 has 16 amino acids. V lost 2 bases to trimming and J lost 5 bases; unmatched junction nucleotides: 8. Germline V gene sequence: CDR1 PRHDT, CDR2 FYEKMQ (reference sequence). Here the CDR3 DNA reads TGTGCCAGCAGCTTATCCGGGACAGGGGCTGAATATGGCTACACCTTC. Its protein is CASSLSGTGAEYGYTF.

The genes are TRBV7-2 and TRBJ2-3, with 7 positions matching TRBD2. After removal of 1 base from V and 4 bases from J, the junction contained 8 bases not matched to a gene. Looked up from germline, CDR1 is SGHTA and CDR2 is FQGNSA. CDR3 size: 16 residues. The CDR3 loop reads CASSLVGSGRSDTQYF. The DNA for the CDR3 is TGTGCCAGCAGCTTAGTAGGATCCGGGAGGTCAGATACGCAGTATTTT. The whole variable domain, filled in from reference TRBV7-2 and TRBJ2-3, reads GAGVSQSPSNKVTEKGKDVELRCDPISGHTALYWYRQSLGQGLEFLIYFQGNSAPDKSGLPSDRFSAERTGGSVSTLTIQRTQQEDSAVYLCASSLVGSGRSDTQYFGPGTRLTVL.

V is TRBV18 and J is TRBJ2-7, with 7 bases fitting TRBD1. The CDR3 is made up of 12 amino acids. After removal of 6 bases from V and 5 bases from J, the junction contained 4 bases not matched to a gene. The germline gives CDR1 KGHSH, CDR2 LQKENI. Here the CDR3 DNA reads TGTGCCAGCTCCGACAGGGTTCACGAGCAGTACTTC. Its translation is CASSDRVHEQYF.

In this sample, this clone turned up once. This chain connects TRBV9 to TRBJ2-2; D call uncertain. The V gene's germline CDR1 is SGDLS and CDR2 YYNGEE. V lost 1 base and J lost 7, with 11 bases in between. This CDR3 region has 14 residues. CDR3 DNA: TGTGCCAGCAGCGTACCTCAGTGGGGCGGGGAGCTGTTTTTT. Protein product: CASSVPQWGGELFF.

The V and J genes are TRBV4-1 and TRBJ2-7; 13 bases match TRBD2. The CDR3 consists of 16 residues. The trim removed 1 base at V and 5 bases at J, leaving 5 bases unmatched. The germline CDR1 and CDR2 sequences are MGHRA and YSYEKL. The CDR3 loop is CASSQGLAGGADEQYF. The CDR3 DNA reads TGCGCCAGCAGCCAAGGACTAGCGGGAGGAGCCGACGAGCAGTACTTC.

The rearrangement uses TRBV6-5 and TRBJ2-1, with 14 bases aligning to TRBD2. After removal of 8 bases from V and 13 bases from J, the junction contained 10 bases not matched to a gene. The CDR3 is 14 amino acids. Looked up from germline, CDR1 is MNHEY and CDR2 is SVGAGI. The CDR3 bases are TGTGCCAGCGGGTCGGGACTAGCGGGAGCTCGACAGTTCTTC. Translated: CASGSGLAGARQFF.

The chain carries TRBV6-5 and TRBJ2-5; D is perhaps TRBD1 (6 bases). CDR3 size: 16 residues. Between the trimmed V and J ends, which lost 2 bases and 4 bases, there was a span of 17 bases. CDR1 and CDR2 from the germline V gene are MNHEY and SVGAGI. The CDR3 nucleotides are TGTGCCAGCAGTTACAATACAGGGTCGGGGTCAGAGACCCAGTACTTC. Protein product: CASSYNTGSGSETQYF.

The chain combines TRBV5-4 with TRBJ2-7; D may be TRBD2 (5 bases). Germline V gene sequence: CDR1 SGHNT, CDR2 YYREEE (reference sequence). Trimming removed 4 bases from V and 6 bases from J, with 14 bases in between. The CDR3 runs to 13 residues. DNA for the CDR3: TGTGCCAGCAGCACCGACTACCCCAGCGAGCAGTACTTC. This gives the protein CASSTDYPSEQYF.

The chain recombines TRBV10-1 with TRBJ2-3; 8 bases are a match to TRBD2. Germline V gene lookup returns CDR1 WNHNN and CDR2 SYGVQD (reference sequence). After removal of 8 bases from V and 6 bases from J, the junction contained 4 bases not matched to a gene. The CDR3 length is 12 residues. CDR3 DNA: TGCGCCAGCGGGGAGCGGGAGGATACGCAGTATTTT. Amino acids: CASGEREDTQYF.

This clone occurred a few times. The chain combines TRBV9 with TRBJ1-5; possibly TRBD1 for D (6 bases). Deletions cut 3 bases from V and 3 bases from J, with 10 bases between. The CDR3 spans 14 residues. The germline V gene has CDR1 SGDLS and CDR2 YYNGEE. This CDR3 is CASSAGQFNQPQHF. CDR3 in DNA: TGTGCCAGCAGCGCCGGACAGTTCAATCAGCCCCAGCATTTT.

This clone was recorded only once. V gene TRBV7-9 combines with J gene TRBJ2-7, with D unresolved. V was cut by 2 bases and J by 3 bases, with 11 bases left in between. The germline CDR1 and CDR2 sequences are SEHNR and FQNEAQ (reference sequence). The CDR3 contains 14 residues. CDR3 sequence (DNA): TGTGCCAGCAGCTTAAAAGCGAGGAGCTACGAGCAGTACTTC. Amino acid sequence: CASSLKARSYEQYF.

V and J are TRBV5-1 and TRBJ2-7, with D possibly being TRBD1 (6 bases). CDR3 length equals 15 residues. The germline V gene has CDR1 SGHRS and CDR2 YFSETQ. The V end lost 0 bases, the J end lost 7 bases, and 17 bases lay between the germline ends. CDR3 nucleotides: TGCGCCAGCAGCTTGGATACAGGGAACCGTCGAGAGCAGTACTTC. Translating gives CASSLDTGNRREQYF.

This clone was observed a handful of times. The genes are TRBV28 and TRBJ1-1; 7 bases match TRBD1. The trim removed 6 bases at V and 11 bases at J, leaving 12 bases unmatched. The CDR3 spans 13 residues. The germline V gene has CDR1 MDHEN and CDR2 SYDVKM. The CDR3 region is CASSPIVQGNAFF. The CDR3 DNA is TGTGCCAGCAGCCCTATCGTACAGGGGAACGCTTTCTTT. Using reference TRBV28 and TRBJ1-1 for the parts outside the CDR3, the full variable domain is DVKVTQSSRYLVKRTGEKVFLECVQDMDHENMFWYRQDPGLGLRLIYFSYDVKMKEKGDIPEGYSVSREKKERFSLILESASTNQTSMYLCASSPIVQGNAFFGQGTRLTVV.

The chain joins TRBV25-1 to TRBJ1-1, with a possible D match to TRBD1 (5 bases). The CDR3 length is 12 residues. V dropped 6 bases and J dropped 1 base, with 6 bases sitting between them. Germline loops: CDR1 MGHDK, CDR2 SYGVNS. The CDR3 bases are TGTGCCAGCAGGGGGGGGAACACTGAAGCTTTCTTT. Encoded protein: CASRGGNTEAFF.

CDR3 sequence reads: CASSATSGKGYEQYF. CDR3 nucleotides: TGCGCCAGCAGTGCTACTAGCGGGAAGGGCTACGAGCAGTACTTC. V and J are TRBV5-1 and TRBJ2-7, with TRBD2 matching over 10 bases. Germline V gene data show CDR1 as SGHRS and CDR2 as YFSETQ. CDR3 length: 15 residues. V gave up 5 bases and J gave up 3 bases; unmatched junction bases: 8.

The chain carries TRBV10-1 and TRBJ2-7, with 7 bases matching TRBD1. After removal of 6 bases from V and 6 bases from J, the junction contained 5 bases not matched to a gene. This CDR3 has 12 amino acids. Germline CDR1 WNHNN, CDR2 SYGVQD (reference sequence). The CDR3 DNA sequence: TGCGCCAGCAGCCAGACAGGGTCCGAGCAGTACTTC. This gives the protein CASSQTGSEQYF.